This T cell receptor (beta chain) derives from a study of cytomegalovirus exposure and HLA in healthy donors. In the PCR, 60 Vbeta and 13 Jbeta primers were used. The data were produced by immunoSEQ multiplex PCR, yet TCRdb's version contains in-frame clones alone and is incomplete. Here the sample spans about 150,000 clones, more than 9.5% being singletons. CDR1 is LNHDA, CDR2 SQIVND, per germline (reference sequence). V was trimmed by 1 base and J by 0 bases, leaving 9 bases between them. The CDR3 has 15 residues. This clone was observed a few times. What it recognizes is unknown. Study conclusions and caveats: Most likely, a cluster of highly shared sequence variants arose as a sequencing artifact. Analyzed later, association rates of TCRs varied across HLA loci, with DRB1 most and HLA-C fewest. What a later analysis showed was that several of the most significant clusters appeared linked to common viral pathogens.

Donors had nominal health at sampling but likely had unrecorded immune exposures. This TCR was recovered from a man aged 50-60 years in good health and CMV-seronegative. The chain has TRBV19 and TRBJ1-1, with D possibly TRBD1 on 5 matching bases. Sequencing was performed on PBMCs. CDR3 DNA sequence: TGTGCCAGTAGTATAGGACGCAGGGTGAACACTGAAGCTTTCTTT. It is translated as CASSIGRRVNTEAFF.